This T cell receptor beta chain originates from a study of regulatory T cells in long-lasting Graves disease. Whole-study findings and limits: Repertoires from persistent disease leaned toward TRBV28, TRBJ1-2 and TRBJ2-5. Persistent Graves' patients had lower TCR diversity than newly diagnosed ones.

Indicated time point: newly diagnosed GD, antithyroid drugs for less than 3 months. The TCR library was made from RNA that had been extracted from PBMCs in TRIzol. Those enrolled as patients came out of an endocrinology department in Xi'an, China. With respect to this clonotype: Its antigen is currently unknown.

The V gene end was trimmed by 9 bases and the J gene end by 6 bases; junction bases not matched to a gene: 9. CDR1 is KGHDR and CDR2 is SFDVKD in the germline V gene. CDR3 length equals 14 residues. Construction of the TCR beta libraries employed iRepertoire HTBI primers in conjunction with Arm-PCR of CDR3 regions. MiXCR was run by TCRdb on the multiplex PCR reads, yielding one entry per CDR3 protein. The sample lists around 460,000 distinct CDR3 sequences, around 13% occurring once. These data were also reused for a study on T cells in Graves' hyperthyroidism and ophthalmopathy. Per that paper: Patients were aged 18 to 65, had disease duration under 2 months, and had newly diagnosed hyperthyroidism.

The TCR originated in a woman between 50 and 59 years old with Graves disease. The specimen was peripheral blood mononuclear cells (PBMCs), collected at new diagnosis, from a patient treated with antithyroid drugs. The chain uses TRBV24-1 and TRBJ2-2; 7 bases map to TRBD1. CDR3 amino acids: CATEGDRASGELFF. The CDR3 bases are TGTGCCACCGAGGGAGACAGGGCGTCCGGGGAGCTGTTTTTT.